This T cell receptor beta chain was sequenced during a study of cytomegalovirus exposure and HLA in healthy donors. Whole-study results and caveats: According to the study, 160 or so TCR beta chains were cytomegalovirus-associated. Subsequent analysis revealed that first-cohort TCR clusters tended to co-occur in the approximately 120 validation repertoires. Among the CMV-associated chains, three were confirmed in vitro as specific for CMV antigens.

The V end lost 0 bases, the J end lost 1 base, and 10 bases lay between the germline ends. The CDR3 sequence is 15 residues long. Per the germline V gene, CDR1 is SGHNT and CDR2 is YYREEE (reference sequence). The repertoire was sequenced with immunoSEQ multiplex PCR; TCRdb's copy has only in-frame clones and lacks some. This sample yields 120,000 or so clones, of which about 85% are seen a single time; roughly 1.9% belongs to the top ten. In regard to this clone: Its antigen is currently unknown.

The source material was PBMCs. This clonotype was sampled from a woman aged 25 to 39 in good health and CMV-seronegative. The rearrangement joins TRBV5-4 to TRBJ1-1; weak D call: TRBD1 (6 bases). The CDR3 DNA sequence: TGTGCCAGCAGCTTGGAAAGGGGGTGGAACACTGAAGCTTTCTTT. Its protein product is CASSLERGWNTEAFF.